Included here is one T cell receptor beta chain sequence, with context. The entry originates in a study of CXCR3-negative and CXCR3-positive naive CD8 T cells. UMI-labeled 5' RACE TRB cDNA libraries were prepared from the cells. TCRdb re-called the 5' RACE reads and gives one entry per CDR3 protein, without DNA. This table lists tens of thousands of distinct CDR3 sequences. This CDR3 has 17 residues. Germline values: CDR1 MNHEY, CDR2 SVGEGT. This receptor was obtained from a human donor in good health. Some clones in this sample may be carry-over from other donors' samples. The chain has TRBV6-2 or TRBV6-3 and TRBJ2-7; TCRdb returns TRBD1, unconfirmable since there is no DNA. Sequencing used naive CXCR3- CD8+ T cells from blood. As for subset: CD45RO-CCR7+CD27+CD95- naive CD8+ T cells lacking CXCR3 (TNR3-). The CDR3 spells CASSYGGGQGNFYEQYF.